The entry below describes one T cell receptor beta chain. This clonotype appeared many times. What antigen it recognizes has not been identified. Base qualities are not recorded, but no much larger clone differs from it by a single base. The source of the sample is a study of T cells in Graves' hyperthyroidism and ophthalmopathy (dated by TCRdb to about 2019). Regarding the complete study: Peripheral blood samples were taken at the time of initial diagnosis, prior to any treatment. Once sampling was done, hyperthyroidism patients were given methimazole at a starting dose of 30 mg daily, whereas ophthalmopathy patients were given high-dose intravenous methylprednisolone. TCR Vbeta CDR3 sequencing of 135 peripheral blood samples (over 40 ophthalmopathy, some 75 hyperthyroidism and roughly 17 progressor patients) is reported in the paper. To identify TCR V-J signatures that set the groups apart, the researchers used a discovery cohort of more than 95 patients, made up of 40 to 45 with Graves' ophthalmopathy and some 55 with stable Graves' hyperthyroidism. In addition, the study compared T-cell repertoires in thyroid tissue and in blood from over 5 Graves' hyperthyroidism patients. For training and testing, the approximately 97 patients in the discovery cohort were randomly divided in a 7:3 ratio. An independent validation cohort of some 18 hyperthyroidism patients and about 16 patients who later progressed to ophthalmopathy tested prospective prediction of ophthalmopathy. Overall study outcomes, separate from this receptor: No statistical method was used to set the sample size in advance, and investigators knew the group allocation. In validation, progression to ophthalmopathy was predicted by the model with nearly 71% sensitivity and 72.22% specificity, a median of approximately 7.1 months before onset. Blood samples also contained most of the expanded thyroid clonotypes (frequency above 0.001), which suggests that blood repertoires may reflect thyroid immune responses. A 13 V-J signature model separated ophthalmopathy from stable hyperthyroidism, with around 91% sensitivity and about 81% specificity in cross-validation and 80%/75% in testing.

Stable Graves' hyperthyroidism was defined as no progression to ophthalmopathy during 18 months of follow-up. Hyperthyroidism patients were newly diagnosed, had a disease duration of under 2 months, and were aged 18 to 65 years. The study excluded patients with uncontrolled infections, other autoimmune diseases, pregnancy or lactation. Clinical symptoms, serum thyroxine and TRAb, thyroid ultrasound, and orbital computed tomography formed the basis for the diagnoses. Ficoll-Paque density gradient centrifugation was used to isolate PBMCs from 10 ml of fresh peripheral blood. Total RNA was extracted with Trizol reagent, and quality was checked on an Agilent 2100 Bioanalyzer. TCR beta CDR3 regions were amplified from RNA transcripts. The first round of RT-PCR for the TCR CDR3 was performed with the HTBI primer set and the Qiagen OneStep RT-PCR kit. The libraries were constructed in a second round of multiplex PCR and then size-selected and purified. Paired-end sequencing of the libraries was performed with 100 bp reads on an Illumina HiSeq2000. The published analysis was carried out like this. SOAPnuke was used to process the raw data, removing reads that contained adapters or uncalled bases, had a mean Phred below 15, or lacked an exact match to the constant primer or identifier. COPE v1.2.5 was used to merge high-quality paired reads, and clonotypes were defined as unique nucleotide sequences. Clonotypes were aligned to IMGT TRBV, TRBD and TRBJ reference segments using MiTCR v1.1. The analysis was restricted to V-J combinations with a frequency above 0.0001, which together covered 99% to 99.2% of the repertoires. A TCS score was defined as the ratio of F50 (clonal expansion) to E x V (chaos), with BLOSUM62-based TCRdist applied between CDR3 peptides within each V-J. Welch's t-statistics and random forest reduced 500 to 650 V-J features to about 12, which were used in a naive Bayes classifier (R e1071). The public reads were run again by TCRdb, first through fastp at Q25 and then through MiXCR, and only productive beta chains were kept. Rows matching on CDR3 protein sequence are summarized as one entry with the most common DNA and genes. TCRdb's processing, not the authors', yielded these V and J calls. This sample gives 400,000 to 500,000 distinct CDR3 sequences in total; about 15% of them show up just once. Over 15% of the sample comes from the top ten.

Sequenced: blood. This TCR came from a woman aged 18-29 years with Graves' hyperthyroidism.

CDR3 region: CASSEAADPSEKLFF. The bases read TGTGCCAGCAGTGAAGCGGCGGACCCTTCAGAAAAACTGTTTTTT. The V and J genes are TRBV6-1 and TRBJ1-4; no D gene can be assigned with confidence. Deletion took 0 bases off V and 8 bases off J, with a span of 13 bases between the germline ends. The germline V gene specifies MNHNS as CDR1 and SASEGT as CDR2. Reading from cysteine to phenylalanine, the CDR3 counts 15 amino acids. The retained sequence is limited to the CDR3, 45 bases, with the frame set at the first base.